One T cell receptor (beta chain) is described in this entry. This sample stems from a study of control samples from healthy donors and cancer patients. TCRdb's table, derived via immunoSEQ multiplex PCR, lists solely in-frame clones and lacks some. The sample shows about 130,000 clones, 80% to 95% of them seen only once. V dropped 4 bases and J dropped 5 bases, with 8 bases sitting between them. The CDR3 runs to 12 residues. CDR1 and CDR2 (germline): LGHNA, YNFKEQ. This clonotype was sampled from a woman aged 50 to 60 in good health. The specimen was blood. This rearrangement joins TRBV4-2 to TRBJ1-1; unclear D gene. Written as DNA, the CDR3 is TGTGCCAGCAGCCGGGAGAGGACTGAAGCTTTCTTT. Protein product: CASSRERTEAFF.